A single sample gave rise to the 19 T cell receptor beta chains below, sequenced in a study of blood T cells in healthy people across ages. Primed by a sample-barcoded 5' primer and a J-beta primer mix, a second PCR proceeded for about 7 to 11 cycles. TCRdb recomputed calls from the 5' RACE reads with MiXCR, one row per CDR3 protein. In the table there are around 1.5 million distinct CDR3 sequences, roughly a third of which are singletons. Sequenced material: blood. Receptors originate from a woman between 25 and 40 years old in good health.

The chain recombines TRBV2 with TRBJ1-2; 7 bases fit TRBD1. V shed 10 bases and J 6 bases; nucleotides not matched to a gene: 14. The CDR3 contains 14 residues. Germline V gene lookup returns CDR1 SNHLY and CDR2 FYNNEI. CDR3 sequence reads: CANRPTGSIDGYTF. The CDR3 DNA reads TGTGCCAACAGACCGACAGGGTCCATCGATGGCTACACCTTC. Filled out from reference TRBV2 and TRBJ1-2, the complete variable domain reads EPEVTQTPSHQVTQMGQEVILRCVPISNHLYFYWYRQILGQKVEFLVSFYNNEISEKSEIFDDQFSVERPDGSNFTLKIRSTKLEDSAMYFCANRPTGSIDGYTFGSGTRLTVV.

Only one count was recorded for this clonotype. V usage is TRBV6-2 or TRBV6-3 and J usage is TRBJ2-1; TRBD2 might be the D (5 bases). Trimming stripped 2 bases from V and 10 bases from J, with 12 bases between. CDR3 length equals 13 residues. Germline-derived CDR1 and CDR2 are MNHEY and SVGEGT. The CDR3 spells CASSYGLAAEQFF. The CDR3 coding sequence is TGTGCCAGCAGTTACGGGCTAGCAGCCGAGCAGTTCTTC.

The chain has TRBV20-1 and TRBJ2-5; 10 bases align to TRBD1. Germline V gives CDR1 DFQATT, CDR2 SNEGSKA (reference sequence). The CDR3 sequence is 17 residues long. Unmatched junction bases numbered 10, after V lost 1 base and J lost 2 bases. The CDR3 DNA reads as TGCAGTGCTAGAGTTTCCGGGACAGGGGTGCGTCAAGAGACCCAGTACTTC. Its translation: CSARVSGTGVRQETQYF.

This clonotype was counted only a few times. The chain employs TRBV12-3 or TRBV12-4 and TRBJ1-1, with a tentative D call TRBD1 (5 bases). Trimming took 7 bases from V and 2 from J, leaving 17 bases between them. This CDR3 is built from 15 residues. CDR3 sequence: CASTLGGGGNTEAFF. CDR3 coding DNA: TGTGCCAGCACCTTGGGGGGGGGAGGAAACACTGAAGCTTTCTTT.

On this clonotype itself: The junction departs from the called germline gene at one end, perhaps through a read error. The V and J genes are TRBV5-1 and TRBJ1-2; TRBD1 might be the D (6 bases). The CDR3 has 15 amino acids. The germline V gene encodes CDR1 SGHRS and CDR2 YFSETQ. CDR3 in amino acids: CASSLDGGAQYGYTF. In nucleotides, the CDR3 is TGCGCCAGCAGTTTGGATGGGGGCGCGCAGTATGGCTACACCTTC.

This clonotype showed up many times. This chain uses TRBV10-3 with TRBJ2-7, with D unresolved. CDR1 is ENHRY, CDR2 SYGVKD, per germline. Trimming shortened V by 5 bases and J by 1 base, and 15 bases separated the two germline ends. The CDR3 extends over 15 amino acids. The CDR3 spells CAISSVQQSSYEQYF. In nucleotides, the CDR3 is TGTGCCATCAGTTCGGTTCAACAGAGTTCCTACGAGCAGTACTTC.

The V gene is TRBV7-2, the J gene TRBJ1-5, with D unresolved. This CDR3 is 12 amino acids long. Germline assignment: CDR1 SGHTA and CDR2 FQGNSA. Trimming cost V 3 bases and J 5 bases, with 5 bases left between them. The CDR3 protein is CASSLEYQPQHF. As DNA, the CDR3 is TGTGCCAGCAGCTTGGAGTATCAGCCCCAGCATTTT.

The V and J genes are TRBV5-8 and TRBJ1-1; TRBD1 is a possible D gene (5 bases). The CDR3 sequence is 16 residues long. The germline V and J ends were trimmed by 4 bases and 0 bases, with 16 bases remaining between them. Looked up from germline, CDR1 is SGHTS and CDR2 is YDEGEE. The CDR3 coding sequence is TGTGCCAGCAGCGGAGCAGGGATGCGGTTGAACACTGAAGCTTTCTTT. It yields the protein CASSGAGMRLNTEAFF.

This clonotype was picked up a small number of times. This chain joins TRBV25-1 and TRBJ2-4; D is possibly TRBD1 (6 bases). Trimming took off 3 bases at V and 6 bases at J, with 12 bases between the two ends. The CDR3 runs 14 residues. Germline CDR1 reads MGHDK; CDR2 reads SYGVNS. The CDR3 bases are TGTGCCAGCAGTGAGGGGACATCCTTAAACATTCAGTACTTC. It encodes CASSEGTSLNIQYF.

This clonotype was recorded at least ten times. DNA for the CDR3: TGTGCCAGCAAACCCCTGAAGGGCGCCAGCACAGATACGCAGTATTTT. This encodes CASKPLKGASTDTQYF. The chain uses TRBV7-6 and TRBJ2-3; D gene ambiguous. CDR1 is SGHVS, CDR2 FNYEAQ, per germline. The CDR3 is 16 residues long. Trimming took 7 bases from V and 0 from J, leaving 17 bases between them.

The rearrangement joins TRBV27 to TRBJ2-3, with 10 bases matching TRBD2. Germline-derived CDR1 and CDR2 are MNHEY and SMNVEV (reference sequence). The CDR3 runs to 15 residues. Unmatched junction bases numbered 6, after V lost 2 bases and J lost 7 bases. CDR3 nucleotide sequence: TGTGCCAGCAGTTTACGACTAGCGGGTGGGAATACGCAGTATTTT. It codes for CASSLRLAGGNTQYF.

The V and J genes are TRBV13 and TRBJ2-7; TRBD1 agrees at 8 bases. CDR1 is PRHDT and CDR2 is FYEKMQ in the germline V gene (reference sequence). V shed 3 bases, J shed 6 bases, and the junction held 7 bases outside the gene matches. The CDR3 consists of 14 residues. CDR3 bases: TGTGCCAGCAGCTTTCAGCAGGGGGCACTCGAGCAGTACTTC. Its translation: CASSFQQGALEQYF.

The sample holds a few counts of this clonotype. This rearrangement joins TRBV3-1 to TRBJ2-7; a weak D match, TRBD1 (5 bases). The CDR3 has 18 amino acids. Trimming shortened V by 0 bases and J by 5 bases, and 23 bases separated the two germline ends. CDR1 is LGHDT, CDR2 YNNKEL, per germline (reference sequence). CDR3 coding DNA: TGTGCCAGCAGCCAAGATCCCTGGGGCGAGACAACTGACCACGAGCAGTACTTC. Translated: CASSQDPWGETTDHEQYF.

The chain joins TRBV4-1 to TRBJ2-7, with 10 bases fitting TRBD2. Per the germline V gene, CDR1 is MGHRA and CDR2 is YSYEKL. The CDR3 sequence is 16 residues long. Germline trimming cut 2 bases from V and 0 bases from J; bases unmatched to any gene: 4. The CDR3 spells CASSQTLAGSSYEQYF. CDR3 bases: TGCGCCAGCAGCCAAACACTAGCGGGAAGCTCCTACGAGCAGTACTTC.

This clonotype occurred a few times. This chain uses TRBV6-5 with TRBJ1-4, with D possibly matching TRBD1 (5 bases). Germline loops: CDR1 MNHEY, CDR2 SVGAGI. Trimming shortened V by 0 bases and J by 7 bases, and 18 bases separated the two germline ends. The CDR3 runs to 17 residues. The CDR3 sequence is CASSYSPPWGNREKLFF. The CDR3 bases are TGTGCCAGCAGTTACTCACCGCCCTGGGGGAATCGTGAAAAACTGTTTTTT.

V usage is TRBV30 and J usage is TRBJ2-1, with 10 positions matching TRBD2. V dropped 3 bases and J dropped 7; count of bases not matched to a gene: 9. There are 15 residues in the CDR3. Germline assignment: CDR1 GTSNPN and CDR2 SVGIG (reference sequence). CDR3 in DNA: TGTGCCTGGAGCCGACTAGCGGGTTCTTTTAATGAGCAGTTCTTC. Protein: CAWSRLAGSFNEQFF.

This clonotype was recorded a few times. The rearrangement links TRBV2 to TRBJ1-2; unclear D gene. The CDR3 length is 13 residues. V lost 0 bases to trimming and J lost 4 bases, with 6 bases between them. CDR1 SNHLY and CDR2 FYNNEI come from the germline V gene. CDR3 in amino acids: CASSEAEGYGYTF. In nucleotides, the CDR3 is TGTGCCAGCAGTGAAGCGGAAGGCTATGGCTACACCTTC.

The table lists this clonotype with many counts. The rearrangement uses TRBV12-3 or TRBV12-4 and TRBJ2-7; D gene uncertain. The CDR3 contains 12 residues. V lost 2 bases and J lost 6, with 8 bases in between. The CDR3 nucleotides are TGTGCCAGCAGTTTACGGCGAGGCGAGCAGTACTTC. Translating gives CASSLRRGEQYF.

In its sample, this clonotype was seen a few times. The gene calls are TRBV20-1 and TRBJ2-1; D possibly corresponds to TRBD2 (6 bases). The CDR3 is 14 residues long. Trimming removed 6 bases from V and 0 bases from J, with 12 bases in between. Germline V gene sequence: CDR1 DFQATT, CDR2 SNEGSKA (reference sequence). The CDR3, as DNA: TGCAGTGCAATTAGCGGATTCTCCTACAATGAGCAGTTCTTC. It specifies CSAISGFSYNEQFF.